The 22 T cell receptor beta chains presented below share a single source sample, sequenced in a study of blood T cell repertoires in COVID-19. The assay was immunoSEQ multiplex PCR, and TCRdb's table has in-frame clones only and misses some. This sample has around 190,000 clones, with about 81% found just once. The specimen sequenced was PBMCs or T cells enriched from blood (not recorded which). The receptors were sampled from a woman in her thirties who had recovered from COVID-19.

V is TRBV19 and J is TRBJ1-5; TRBD1 is a possible D gene (6 bases). The CDR3 is made up of 15 amino acids. CDR1 is LNHDA and CDR2 is SQIVND in the germline V gene (reference sequence). Trimming took 7 bases from V and 0 from J, leaving 13 bases between them. The DNA for the CDR3 is TGTGCCAGTAAACAGGGTGATTATAGCAATCAGCCCCAGCATTTT. Its translation is CASKQGDYSNQPQHF.

The CDR3 protein is CSVYLTDAYEQYF. The CDR3 DNA is TGCAGCGTTTACCTGACAGACGCCTACGAGCAGTACTTC. The V call is TRBV29-1, the J call TRBJ2-7; D is perhaps TRBD1 (5 bases). V dropped 5 bases and J dropped 2 bases, with 13 bases sitting between them. Germline CDR1 and CDR2: SQVTM and ANQGSEA. The length of the CDR3 is 13 residues.

The rearrangement joins TRBV7-9 to TRBJ1-1; 8 positions agree with TRBD1. This CDR3 has 13 amino acids. In germline, CDR1 is SEHNR, CDR2 FQNEAQ (reference sequence). V lost 2 bases and J lost 6; bases outside the gene matches: 2. As DNA, the CDR3 is TGTGCCAGCAGCTTACAGACAGGGGCTGAAGCTTTCTTT. It encodes CASSLQTGAEAFF.

The chain uses TRBV29-1 and TRBJ2-5, with D tentatively TRBD2 (7 bases). V lost 3 bases and J 7 bases, leaving 18 bases between the germline ends. The CDR3 loop spans 14 amino acids. The V gene's germline CDR1 is SQVTM and CDR2 ANQGSEA. The CDR3 DNA reads as TGCAGCGTTGATTTGGCGGGGGCTATTGGGACCCAGTACTTC. Translated, it gives CSVDLAGAIGTQYF.

The chain combines TRBV2 with TRBJ1-5; no definite D call. Germline-derived CDR1 and CDR2 are SNHLY and FYNNEI. Trimming removed 5 bases at V and 0 bases at J, with 8 bases between. This CDR3 spans 14 amino acids. CDR3 loop: CASSRGNSNQPQHF. The DNA for the CDR3 is TGTGCCAGCAGTCGAGGAAATAGCAATCAGCCCCAGCATTTT.

The chain links TRBV11-3 to TRBJ2-2; 10 positions agree with TRBD1. Trimming took 5 bases from V and 4 from J; bases not matched to a gene: 13. The CDR3 runs 18 residues. Germline assignment: CDR1 SGHNT and CDR2 YENEEA. CDR3 bases: TGTGCCAGCAGCCCGGGAATGAGACAGGGGGCCGGCACCGGGGAGCTGTTTTTT. This encodes CASSPGMRQGAGTGELFF.

The chain combines TRBV14 with TRBJ1-2, with 10 positions matching TRBD1. Germline CDR1 SGHDN, CDR2 FVKESK. V gave up 5 bases and J gave up 4 bases; unmatched junction bases: 13. This CDR3 contains 17 residues. CDR3 sequence reads: CASSERQGANLGYGYTF. CDR3 sequence (DNA): TGTGCCAGCAGCGAGCGACAGGGGGCCAACTTGGGCTATGGCTACACCTTC.

The chain employs TRBV30 and TRBJ1-1, with D uncertain. Germline loops: CDR1 GTSNPN, CDR2 SVGIG (reference sequence). V was shortened by 0 bases and J by 6 bases, with 8 bases between the two germline ends. This CDR3 has 12 residues. Here the CDR3 DNA reads TGTGCCTGGAGTGTTTCTGGCCCTGAAGCTTTCTTT. Protein sequence: CAWSVSGPEAFF. Full variable domain (remainder filled in from reference TRBV30 and TRBJ1-1): SQTIHQWPATLVQPVGSPLSLECTVEGTSNPNLYWYRQAAGRGLQLLFYSVGIGQISSEVPQNLSASRPQDRQFILSSKKLLLSDSGFYLCAWSVSGPEAFFGQGTRLTVV.

This sequence joins TRBV24-1 and TRBJ1-2; 10 bases match TRBD1. CDR1 is KGHDR and CDR2 is SFDVKD in the germline V gene. The CDR3 length is 13 residues. Trimming at V came to 6 bases and at J to 6 bases, leaving 3 bases not matched to a gene. DNA for the CDR3: TGTGCCACCAGTCTTGGGACAGGGGATGGCTACACCTTC. As protein: CATSLGTGDGYTF.

The chain is built from TRBV5-4 and TRBJ1-2; TRBD1 matches at 7 bases. Trimming at V came to 2 bases and at J to 0 bases, leaving 1 base not matched to a gene. The CDR3 contains 14 residues. In germline, CDR1 is SGHNT, CDR2 YYREEE (reference sequence). The CDR3 region is CASSFQGANYGYTF. In nucleotides, the CDR3 is TGTGCCAGCAGCTTCCAGGGGGCTAACTATGGCTACACCTTC.

The chain links TRBV15 to TRBJ2-5; possibly TRBD2 for D (6 bases). Trimming took off 4 bases at V and 4 bases at J, with 13 bases between the two ends. The CDR3 runs to 14 residues. Germline assignment: CDR1 LNHNV and CDR2 YYDKDF (reference sequence). The CDR3 bases are TGTGCCACCAGCACCCAGGCGGGGAGAGAGACCCAGTACTTC. Protein product: CATSTQAGRETQYF.

This sequence joins TRBV7-9 and TRBJ1-1, with D uncertain. The V gene's germline CDR1 is SEHNR and CDR2 FQNEAQ (reference sequence). The CDR3 is 13 residues long. V was shortened by 2 bases and J by 1 base, with 5 bases between the two germline ends. The CDR3 loop reads CASSLLQNTEAFF. The CDR3 DNA is TGTGCCAGCAGCTTATTACAGAACACTGAAGCTTTCTTT.

The chain joins TRBV6-1 to TRBJ2-7; D possibly corresponds to TRBD2 (5 bases). This CDR3 contains 14 residues. The V end was cut by 0 bases, the J end by 0 bases, with 6 bases between. CDR1 MNHNS and CDR2 SASEGT come from the germline V gene. The chain's CDR3 is CASSEAGSSYEQYF. In DNA form, the CDR3 reads TGTGCCAGCAGTGAAGCGGGGAGCTCCTACGAGCAGTACTTC.

This chain links TRBV5-5 with TRBJ1-1; D may be TRBD1 (6 bases). This CDR3 comprises 17 residues. Trimming removed 0 bases at V and 0 bases at J, with 15 bases between. Germline V lookup: CDR1 SGHKS, CDR2 YYEKEE (reference sequence). In DNA, the CDR3 is TGTGCCAGCAGCTTGGGTTGGCAGGGGATCATGAACACTGAAGCTTTCTTT. As protein: CASSLGWQGIMNTEAFF.

The V call is TRBV12-3 or TRBV12-4, the J call TRBJ1-5; D is uncertain. This CDR3 has 13 residues. V was trimmed by 1 base and J by 6 bases, leaving 7 bases between them. The CDR3 DNA sequence: TGTGCCAGCAGTTTAGGAGGTGGTCAGCCCCAGCATTTT. Encoded protein: CASSLGGGQPQHF.

The chain carries TRBV3-1 (or the pseudogene TRBV3-2) and TRBJ2-3; 7 nucleotides match TRBD2. Germline V gives CDR1 LGHDT, CDR2 YNNKEL (reference sequence). V trimming: 1 base; J trimming: 6 bases; junction bases outside the gene matches: 13. CDR3 size: 17 residues. CDR3 residues: CASSQAAKRGLKDTQYF. The CDR3 DNA sequence: TGTGCCAGCAGCCAAGCGGCTAAGCGGGGTCTTAAGGATACGCAGTATTTT.

The sample holds one count of this clone. The genes are TRBV7-9 and TRBJ2-3, with TRBD2 matching 9 bases. CDR3 length equals 16 residues. Losses at the gene ends were 5 bases for V and 1 base for J; bases not matched to a gene: 7. The V gene's germline CDR1 is SEHNR and CDR2 FQNEAQ (reference sequence). The CDR3 nucleotides are TGTGCCAGCAGCCGTATGACTAGCGGTGGCACAGATACGCAGTATTTT. Encoded protein: CASSRMTSGGTDTQYF.

The rearrangement links TRBV23-1 to TRBJ2-5; D perhaps matches TRBD1 (5 bases). TRBV23-1 is given ORF status, its function remaining uncertain. Trimming took 4 bases from V and 2 from J, leaving 5 bases between them. The length of the CDR3 is 12 residues. DNA of the CDR3: TGCGCCAGCAGTCGACAGCAAGAGACCCAGTACTTC. This translates into CASSRQQETQYF.

The rearrangement joins TRBV9 to TRBJ2-7; TRBD2 matches 14 bases. Germline V CDR1 and CDR2: SGDLS, YYNGEE. This CDR3 is built from 19 residues. V was clipped by 0 bases and J by 4 bases; unmatched bases: 12. Here the CDR3 DNA reads TGTGCCAGCAGCGTAGTCCCCCGGACTAGCGGGAGGTTTACGTACGAGCAGTACTTC. Protein: CASSVVPRTSGRFTYEQYF.

The chain joins TRBV7-9 to TRBJ1-1, with no clear D. The V gene lost 6 bases and the J gene lost 4 bases, with 12 bases spanning the gap. This CDR3 has 13 residues. Germline loops: CDR1 SEHNR, CDR2 FQNEAQ (reference sequence). The CDR3 sequence: CASSRSGGTEAFF. CDR3 in DNA: TGTGCCAGCAGTCGGAGCGGCGGCACTGAAGCTTTCTTT.

CDR3 coding DNA: TGTGCCAGCAGTTATCCTGGGGAGAACTATGGCTACACCTTC. It codes for CASSYPGENYGYTF. This chain joins TRBV6-5 and TRBJ1-2; D not certain. The V end lost 3 bases, the J end lost 2 bases, and 10 bases lay between the germline ends. CDR1 MNHEY and CDR2 SVGAGI come from the germline V gene. The CDR3 consists of 14 residues.

This clone was recorded at least ten times. CDR3 DNA sequence: TGTGCCAGCAGTGACGGGGGGGCCTACAATGAGCAGTTCTTC. The encoded protein is CASSDGGAYNEQFF. The rearrangement links TRBV6-4 to TRBJ2-1; 7 nucleotides agree with TRBD2. CDR3 length equals 14 residues. CDR1 and CDR2 (germline): MRHNA, SNTAGT. Trimming took 2 bases from V and 2 from J; bases not matched to a gene: 0.